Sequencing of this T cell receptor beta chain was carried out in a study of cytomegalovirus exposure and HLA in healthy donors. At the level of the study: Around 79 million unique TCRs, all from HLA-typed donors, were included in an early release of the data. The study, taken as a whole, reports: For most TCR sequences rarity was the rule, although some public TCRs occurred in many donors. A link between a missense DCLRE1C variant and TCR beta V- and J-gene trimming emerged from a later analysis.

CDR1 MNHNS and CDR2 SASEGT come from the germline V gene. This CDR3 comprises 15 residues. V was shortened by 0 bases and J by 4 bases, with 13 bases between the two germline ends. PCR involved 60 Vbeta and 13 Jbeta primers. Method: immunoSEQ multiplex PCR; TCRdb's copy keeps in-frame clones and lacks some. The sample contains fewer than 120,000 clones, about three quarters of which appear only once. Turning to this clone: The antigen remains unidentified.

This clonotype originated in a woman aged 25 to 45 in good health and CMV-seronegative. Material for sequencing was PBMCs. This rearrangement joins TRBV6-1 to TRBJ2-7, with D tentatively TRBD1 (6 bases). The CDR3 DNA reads TGTGCCAGCAGTGAAGCGTCGCTAGGGGGATACGAGCAGTACTTC. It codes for CASSEASLGGYEQYF.